What follows describes a single TCR beta chain. The data belong to a study of shared clonotypes between healthy human individuals. This CDR3 is built from 14 residues. The V and J ends lost 2 bases and 2 bases respectively, with 13 bases between them. Germline V lookup: CDR1 GTSNPN, CDR2 SVGIG (reference sequence). Terminally differentiated effector memory CD45RA+ cells were left out of the naive CD8 fraction, which was CD45RO-negative and positively selected for CCR7. Some clones are missing from TCRdb's copy, which holds only in-frame ones; the method was immunoSEQ multiplex PCR. The table has 2 million or so clones, just under 95% seen once.

Sequenced: naive CD8+ T cells sorted from blood. The J gene is TRBJ2-7, the V gene TRBV30, with D possibly matching TRBD2 (5 bases). This TCR was recovered from a man in his late teens or twenties in good health. CDR3 in DNA: TGTGCCTGGAGTTGGCGAGGGCTAGCCTACGAGCAGTACTTC. Amino acids: CAWSWRGLAYEQYF. Variable domain in full (rest from reference TRBV30 and TRBJ2-7): SQTIHQWPATLVQPVGSPLSLECTVEGTSNPNLYWYRQAAGRGLQLLFYSVGIGQISSEVPQNLSASRPQDRQFILSSKKLLLSDSGFYLCAWSWRGLAYEQYFGPGTRLTVT.